This is a list of T cell receptor beta chains from one sample in a study of CD8+CD57+ T cells in acquired aplastic anemia. TCRdb re-derived calls from the reads in MiXCR, one entry per CDR3 protein. The sample consists of fewer than 250,000 distinct CDR3 sequences, less than 70% of them appearing once. Material for sequencing was sorted CD4+, CD8+, or CD8+CD57+ T cells (not recorded which) from PBMCs. These receptors were collected from a human donor in good health, serving as a control. CDR3s include the opening cysteine and the closing phenylalanine or tryptophan. Each record gives: J gene, V gene, D gene, clone size, CDR3 DNA, CDR3 protein. A D gene is named only where the DNA matches it firmly. Not all rows give a size; the values are once, few, many and, for expanded clones, a class.

TRBJ1-2,TRBV9,-,-,TGTGCCAGCAGAGGGGAGGGTTTTAACTATGGCTACACCTTC,CASRGEGFNYGYTF
TRBJ2-1,TRBV10-3,-,-,TGTGCCATCAGTGTGGAGGGAAATGAGCAGTTCTTC,CAISVEGNEQFF
TRBJ2-3,TRBV19,-,-,TGTGCCAGTAGTGGGGTCGGGGAGGTCGCAGATACGCAGTATTTT,CASSGVGEVADTQYF
TRBJ1-1,TRBV7-9,-,-,TGTGCCAGCAGCTTAGCCAGACTGAACACTGAAGCTTTCTTT,CASSLARLNTEAFF
TRBJ2-5,TRBV19,-,many,TGTGCCAGTAGTATAGAGGGGGGCCAGGAGACCCAGTACTTC,CASSIEGGQETQYF
TRBJ2-7,TRBV9,TRBD1,-,TGTGCCAGCAGCGGATCCGGGACAGGGGACGAGCAGTACTTC,CASSGSGTGDEQYF
TRBJ2-1,TRBV9,-,many,TGTGCCAGCAGCACCCTGGGGGGAGACTACAATGAGCAGTTCTTC,CASSTLGGDYNEQFF
TRBJ1-1,TRBV19,-,-,TGTGCCAGTAGTCCCCCCCCAGGGGCGAACACTGAAGCTTTCTTT,CASSPPPGANTEAFF
TRBJ2-7,TRBV20-1,-,-,TGCAGTGCTCAGAGAGGGGCAGGGATCTCCTACGAGCAGTACTTC,CSAQRGAGISYEQYF
TRBJ1-6,TRBV27,TRBD1,once,TGTGCCGGCACTTCCCTGGTTGGCACGGGACAGGCTAATTCACCCCTCCACTTT,CAGTSLVGTGQANSPLHF
TRBJ1-5,TRBV20-1,-,-,TGCAGTGCTAGGGAGGGGGATATAGTTCAGCCCCAGCATTTT,CSAREGDIVQPQHF
TRBJ1-2,TRBV6-6,TRBD1,-,TGTGCCAGCAGCCGGGGACAGGGGATGGGCTACACCTTC,CASSRGQGMGYTF
TRBJ2-7,TRBV4-1,TRBD1,many,TGCGCCAGCAGGACCGGGACAGGGGCCTACGAGCAGTACTTC,CASRTGTGAYEQYF
TRBJ1-2,TRBV10-3,-,-,TGTGCCAGACGCGACAGCTCCAACTATGGCTACACCTTC,CARRDSSNYGYTF
TRBJ2-1,TRBV10-1,TRBD2,-,TGCGCCAGCAGTGCGGTACTAGCGGGGTTTTACAATGAGCAGTTCTTC,CASSAVLAGFYNEQFF
TRBJ2-7,TRBV11-2,-,many,TGTGCCAGCAGCGCTCTAAAGGGGCCTGGGTACGAGCAGTACTTC,CASSALKGPGYEQYF
TRBJ1-1,TRBV24-1,-,few,TGTGCCACCAGTGGTCAGGGGAGCACTGAAGCTTTCTTT,CATSGQGSTEAFF
TRBJ2-7,TRBV20-1,TRBD1,-,TGCAGTGCTGGAGACGACCTGGGACAGGGGGTCTACGAGCAGTACTTC,CSAGDDLGQGVYEQYF
TRBJ2-7,TRBV20-1,TRBD1,many,TGCAGTGCTAGAGAGGCCGGGACAGGCCCTTTTGTGCAGTACTTC,CSAREAGTGPFVQYF
TRBJ1-4,TRBV28,-,many,TGTGCCAGCAGTACCCGACAGGAAAAACTGTTTTTT,CASSTRQEKLFF
TRBJ2-3,TRBV6-5,-,many,TGTGCCAGCAGTTACTCCCCGGGAATAAGCACAGATACGCAGTATTTT,CASSYSPGISTDTQYF
TRBJ1-2,TRBV24-1,-,many,TGTGCCACCAGTGATTTAGGGTCGAGGAGATACACCTTC,CATSDLGSRRYTF
TRBJ2-2,TRBV12-3/TRBV12-4,-,-,TGTGCCAGCAGGGGGGGGGCAACGAACACCGGGGAGCTGTTTTTT,CASRGGATNTGELFF
TRBJ1-1,TRBV15,-,-,TGTGCCACCAGCAGAGATGGGAGACCGAACACTGAAGCTTTCTTT,CATSRDGRPNTEAFF
TRBJ2-2,TRBV7-9,TRBD2,many,TGTGCCAGCAGCTCCCGGGGGGTGGCGAACACCGGGGAGCTGTTTTTT,CASSSRGVANTGELFF
TRBJ2-3,TRBV7-3,-,-,TGTGCCAGCAGCGTGCAAACCAGGGCGGATACGCAGTATTTT,CASSVQTRADTQYF
TRBJ1-2,TRBV5-1,-,many,TGCGCCAGCAGCTTGGGGACAGTTAGCTATGGCTACACCTTC,CASSLGTVSYGYTF
TRBJ2-4,TRBV28,-,few,TGTGCCAGCAGCTGGCCCGACAGGTCGGGCATTCAGTACTTC,CASSWPDRSGIQYF
TRBJ2-1,TRBV7-2,TRBD1,-,TGTGCCAGCAGCTCCTCGGGACAGGGGAGCAATGAGCAGTTCTTC,CASSSSGQGSNEQFF
TRBJ2-1,TRBV5-1,TRBD1,many,TGCGCCAGCAGCTCTTTACTCGGGACAGGGGCTCCGTGGAGTGAGCAGTTCTTC,CASSSLLGTGAPWSEQFF
TRBJ2-3,TRBV28,TRBD2,few,TGTGCCATCTCCCGTAGCGGGGGGGCTTTAGATACGCAGTATTTT,CAISRSGGALDTQYF
TRBJ1-3,TRBV6-6,-,many,TGTGCCAGCAGGAATCAGGTTCTCTCTGGAAACACCATATATTTT,CASRNQVLSGNTIYF
TRBJ1-6,TRBV12-3/TRBV12-4,-,many,TGTGCCAGCAGTATAGGGGTTAGTAATTCACCCCTCCACTTT,CASSIGVSNSPLHF
TRBJ1-6,TRBV6-5,-,-,TGTGCCAGCAGGGAAGTGAACTCACCCCTCCACTTT,CASREVNSPLHF
TRBJ2-2,TRBV12-3/TRBV12-4,-,many,TGTGCCAGCAGTCAGGGAAGGGACACCGGGGAGCTGTTTTTT,CASSQGRDTGELFF
TRBJ2-5,TRBV10-3,TRBD1,few,TGTGCCATCAGGGGACAGGGGGCGACGGAGACCCAGTACTTC,CAIRGQGATETQYF
TRBJ1-2,TRBV19,TRBD1,-,TGTGCCAGTTGGACAGGAGGCTATGGCTACACCTTC,CASWTGGYGYTF
TRBJ1-1,TRBV29-1,TRBD1,-,TGCAGCAGCCGGGACAGGGAGAACACTGAAGCTTTCTTT,CSSRDRENTEAFF
TRBJ2-1,TRBV29-1,-,-,TGCAGCGTTGAGAGTTCCCGTTACAATGAGCAGTTCTTC,CSVESSRYNEQFF
TRBJ1-2,TRBV19,TRBD1,-,TGTGCCAGTAGTACATTAAGCCCTGCAGGACAGGAGAACTATGGCTACACCTTC,CASSTLSPAGQENYGYTF
TRBJ2-7,TRBV20-1,-,-,TGCAGTGCTAGAGATCTCGTGGCGGGCACACCCTACGAGCAGTACTTC,CSARDLVAGTPYEQYF
TRBJ1-2,TRBV7-9,TRBD1,-,TGTGCCAGCAGTGTGGGACAGGTGAACTATGGCTACACCTTC,CASSVGQVNYGYTF
TRBJ2-5,TRBV7-9,-,once,TGTGCTAGCAGTTCACCAGGACTCGAAGAGACCCAGTACTTC,CASSSPGLEETQYF
TRBJ1-5,TRBV19,TRBD1,many,TGTGCCAGTAGTACCCCCCGGACAGGGGGCTTACAGCCCCAGCATTTT,CASSTPRTGGLQPQHF
TRBJ1-1,TRBV28,-,-,TGTGCCAGCAGAAAAAGGACGGTAATGAACACTGAAGCTTTCTTT,CASRKRTVMNTEAFF
TRBJ2-2,TRBV7-2,TRBD1,many,TGTGCCAGCAGGTCCGGGACAGTTGACGGGGAGCTGTTTTTT,CASRSGTVDGELFF
TRBJ1-4,TRBV2,TRBD1,once,TGTGCCAGCAGTGACTGGGGACAGGGAAACGAAAAACTGTTTTTT,CASSDWGQGNEKLFF
TRBJ2-7,TRBV25-1,-,-,TGTGCCAGCAGTGAATATTTCAGCTCCTACGAGCAGTACTTC,CASSEYFSSYEQYF
TRBJ1-2,TRBV24-1,-,many,TGTGCCACCAGTGATTTGCAGGGCTATGGCTACACCTTC,CATSDLQGYGYTF
TRBJ2-7,TRBV4-1,-,few,TGCGCCAGCAGCCAGGGGACCCGGGGCCAACCGTACTTC,CASSQGTRGQPYF
TRBJ2-2,TRBV25-1,-,-,TGTGCCAGCAGTGACATGGTGACTAGTAGCACCGGGGAGCTGTTTTTT,CASSDMVTSSTGELFF
TRBJ1-1,TRBV6-1,-,few,TGTGCCAGCGCGAGTCATATGAACACTGAAGCTTTCTTT,CASASHMNTEAFF
TRBJ2-1,TRBV4-1,TRBD2,-,TGCGCCAGCAGCCAAGGACTAGCGGGGGGGCCTTCCTACAATGAGCAGTTCTTC,CASSQGLAGGPSYNEQFF